These 25 T cell receptor beta chains originate from one sample sequenced in a study of T cell responses to AZD1222 COVID-19 vaccine. Sequenced by immunoSEQ multiplex PCR; TCRdb stores in-frame clones only, minus some. This sample has 180,000 or so clones, with 85% to 95% found just once. Material: peripheral blood, obtained on day 0 of AZD1222 vaccination. Receptors were obtained from an adult in good health.

The V gene is TRBV7-6, the J gene TRBJ1-5, with D possibly being TRBD1 (5 bases). The CDR3 length is 18 residues. Germline lookup yields CDR1 SGHVS and CDR2 FNYEAQ. V was cut by 5 bases and J by 5 bases, with 25 bases left in between. The CDR3 region has the DNA TGTGCCAGCAGCGCTCTTCCGGGGCGTAGTAGTTTAGATCAGCCCCAGCATTTT. Translating it yields CASSALPGRSSLDQPQHF.

This clone appeared once. The chain uses TRBV5-1 and TRBJ2-1; D perhaps matches TRBD1 (5 bases). Germline V lookup: CDR1 SGHRS, CDR2 YFSETQ. This CDR3 has 14 residues. Trimming removed 4 bases from V and 8 bases from J, with 16 bases in between. The CDR3 is CASSRQRQQDEQFF. Written as DNA, the CDR3 is TGCGCCAGCAGCCGTCAAAGACAACAGGATGAGCAGTTCTTC.

The chain joins TRBV7-2 to TRBJ1-1; 7 bases agree with TRBD1. V lost 3 bases, J lost 10 bases, and 11 bases stayed unmatched. From germline, CDR1 is SGHTA and CDR2 FQGNSA. The CDR3 totals 14 residues. The CDR3, as DNA: TGTGCCAGCAGCTTGACAGGGAGAGAGACAGTAGCTTTCTTT. Residues: CASSLTGRETVAFF.

The chain is built from TRBV10-3 and TRBJ1-1, with D perhaps TRBD1 (5 bases). Between the trimmed V and J ends, which lost 9 bases and 0 bases, there was a span of 11 bases. This CDR3 has 13 amino acids. Germline CDR1 reads ENHRY; CDR2 reads SYGVKD. In DNA, the CDR3 is TGTGCCATAACCGGGGCCATGAACACTGAAGCTTTCTTT. Encoded protein: CAITGAMNTEAFF.

The chain couples TRBV7-9 to TRBJ2-7; 8 bases map to TRBD2. The V gene end was trimmed by 1 base and the J gene end by 2 bases; junction bases not matched to a gene: 4. Germline V CDR1 and CDR2: SEHNR, FQNEAQ (reference sequence). This CDR3 has 15 amino acids. CDR3 region: CASSLGSLAAYEQYF. For the CDR3, the DNA is TGTGCCAGCAGCTTAGGATCACTAGCGGCCTACGAGCAGTACTTC.

There are a few counts of this clone. This chain links TRBV5-6 with TRBJ1-5; weak D call: TRBD1 (5 bases). The CDR3 contains 14 residues. CDR1 is SGHDT and CDR2 is YYEEEE in the germline V gene. V was cut by 2 bases and J by 4 bases, with 10 bases left in between. CDR3 DNA sequence: TGTGCCAGCAGCTTCAGGGCCCGGAATCAGCCCCAGCATTTT. It encodes CASSFRARNQPQHF.

The chain combines TRBV6-2 or TRBV6-3 with TRBJ1-1; possibly TRBD1 for D (6 bases). The length of the CDR3 is 16 residues. V gave up 4 bases and J gave up 4 bases, with 19 bases separating them. Looked up from germline, CDR1 is MNHEY and CDR2 is SVGEGT. The CDR3 nucleotides read TGTGCCAGCAGTTTACCCCCCAACAGGGTAAGCACTGAAGCTTTCTTT. Protein sequence: CASSLPPNRVSTEAFF.

V is TRBV5-5 and J is TRBJ2-3; 12 nucleotides agree with TRBD2. The V and J ends lost 4 bases and 3 bases, in that order; junction bases with no gene match: 15. The CDR3 is made up of 19 amino acids. CDR1 SGHKS and CDR2 YYEKEE come from the germline V gene (reference sequence). CDR3 loop: CASSPRGGTSGRKTDTQYF. The CDR3 nucleotides read TGTGCCAGCAGCCCTCGGGGGGGAACTAGCGGGAGGAAGACAGATACGCAGTATTTT.

This chain joins TRBV12-3 or TRBV12-4 and TRBJ1-2, with a tentative D call TRBD1 (5 bases). The CDR3 length is 13 residues. With 10 bases removed from V and 3 bases from J, the gap between germline ends came to 15 bases. The CDR3 region is CAISGGEYYGYTF. The CDR3 nucleotides read TGTGCCATCTCCGGGGGGGAGTACTATGGCTACACCTTC.

This chain connects TRBV18 to TRBJ1-4; D is perhaps TRBD1 (6 bases). CDR3 size: 15 residues. The V end lost 2 bases, the J end lost 8 bases, and 15 bases lay between the germline ends. Germline V gene data show CDR1 as KGHSH and CDR2 as LQKENI. The CDR3 spells CASSPSDSRGEKLFF. The CDR3 region has the DNA TGTGCCAGCTCACCATCAGACTCTAGGGGGGAAAAACTGTTTTTT.

The gene calls are TRBV28 and TRBJ1-5, with a tentative D call TRBD1 (5 bases). CDR3 length: 13 residues. Germline CDR1 reads MDHEN; CDR2 reads SYDVKM. V lost 6 bases and J 6 bases, leaving 12 bases between the germline ends. The CDR3 sequence is CASSRTLVQPQHF. The CDR3 region has the DNA TGTGCCAGCAGCAGGACATTGGTTCAGCCCCAGCATTTT.

This sequence joins TRBV5-1 and TRBJ1-6; D is perhaps TRBD1 (5 bases). Trimming cost V 1 base and J 8 bases, with 13 bases left between them. The CDR3 is 15 amino acids. The germline V gene encodes CDR1 SGHRS and CDR2 YFSETQ. DNA for the CDR3: TGCGCCAGCAGCTTGTGGGAGGGGATGGATTCACCCCTCCACTTT. It specifies CASSLWEGMDSPLHF.

The chain is built from TRBV7-9 and TRBJ1-1, with D possibly matching TRBD1 (6 bases). CDR1 and CDR2 (germline): SEHNR, FQNEAQ (reference sequence). The CDR3 consists of 11 residues. V lost 4 bases and J 8 bases, leaving 8 bases between the germline ends. Here the CDR3 DNA reads TGTGCCAGCAGCTCCGGGACAGAAGCTTTCTTT. Translating gives CASSSGTEAFF.

The J gene is TRBJ2-7, the V gene TRBV11-2; the D is unclear. With 0 bases removed from V and 13 bases from J, the gap between germline ends came to 7 bases. The CDR3 length is 10 residues. The germline CDR1 and CDR2 sequences are SGHAT and FQNNGV. The CDR3 sequence: CASSLDNVYF. As DNA, the CDR3 is TGTGCCAGCAGCTTAGATAACGTATACTTC.

The chain uses TRBV10-3 and TRBJ2-3; 10 bases are shared with TRBD2. Germline lookup yields CDR1 ENHRY and CDR2 SYGVKD. The V segment lost 3 bases and the J segment 0 bases; nucleotides outside the gene matches: 6. CDR3 length equals 17 residues. CDR3 protein: CAISDPTGLASTDTQYF. The CDR3 DNA sequence: TGTGCCATCAGTGACCCAACGGGACTAGCGAGCACAGATACGCAGTATTTT.

This sequence joins TRBV2 and TRBJ2-7; D is unresolved. V gave up 7 bases and J gave up 10 bases, with 20 bases separating them. CDR3 length: 13 amino acids. CDR1 is SNHLY and CDR2 is FYNNEI in the germline V gene. The CDR3 coding sequence is TGTGCCAGCACCGACTCCGGTGTGGGGTATCAGTACTTC. As protein: CASTDSGVGYQYF.

This clone occurred once. The chain employs TRBV2 and TRBJ2-7; 8 bases map to TRBD2. The V gene's germline CDR1 is SNHLY and CDR2 FYNNEI. There are 14 residues in the CDR3. Unmatched junction bases numbered 6, after V lost 6 bases and J lost 2 bases. The DNA for the CDR3 is TGTGCCAGCAGGTTTAGCGGGACCCCCTACGAGCAGTACTTC. Encoded protein: CASRFSGTPYEQYF.

The chain carries TRBV3-1 (or the pseudogene TRBV3-2) and TRBJ2-6; D is unresolved. This CDR3 is 17 amino acids long. V lost 1 base to trimming and J lost 4 bases, with 14 bases between them. The germline V gene encodes CDR1 LGHDT and CDR2 YNNKEL (reference sequence). CDR3 residues: CASSQVFGPRGANVLTF. The CDR3, as DNA: TGTGCCAGCAGCCAAGTTTTCGGGCCAAGAGGGGCCAACGTCCTGACTTTC.

The gene calls are TRBV27 and TRBJ2-4; the match to TRBD2 covers 11 bases. This CDR3 spans 14 amino acids. Unmatched junction bases numbered 3, after V lost 3 bases and J lost 8 bases. The V gene's germline CDR1 is MNHEY and CDR2 SMNVEV (reference sequence). This chain's CDR3 is CASSFSGRADIQYF. The CDR3 DNA follows: TGTGCCAGCAGTTTTAGCGGGAGGGCGGACATTCAGTACTTC.

This rearrangement joins TRBV6-5 to TRBJ1-1; a weak D match, TRBD1 (5 bases). V shed 7 bases and J shed 1 base, with 10 bases lying between them. Germline lookup yields CDR1 MNHEY and CDR2 SVGAGI. CDR3 size: 13 residues. The CDR3 region is CASIGVWNTEAFF. The DNA of the CDR3 is TGTGCCAGCATAGGGGTTTGGAACACTGAAGCTTTCTTT.

The rearrangement links TRBV9 to TRBJ1-3; D is ambiguous. The length of the CDR3 is 17 residues. Germline V gene sequence: CDR1 SGDLS, CDR2 YYNGEE. Trimming shortened V by 1 base and J by 2 bases, and 16 bases separated the two germline ends. CDR3 nucleotide sequence: TGTGCCAGCAGCGTAAGAGGTCAGGCGGGAGCTGGAAACACCATATATTTT. Residues: CASSVRGQAGAGNTIYF.

The gene calls are TRBV5-1 and TRBJ1-5; no firm D call. The CDR3 is 13 residues long. The ends were cut back, 9 bases at V and 2 bases at J, with 12 bases in the middle. CDR1 is SGHRS, CDR2 YFSETQ, per germline. The CDR3 sequence: CATPRLGNQPQHF. Here the CDR3 DNA reads TGCGCCACCCCCCGACTAGGCAATCAGCCCCAGCATTTT.

The count of this clone is one. V and J are TRBV9 and TRBJ2-7, with TRBD1 matching 12 bases. CDR1 and CDR2 from the germline V gene are SGDLS and YYNGEE. The V and J ends lost 4 bases and 6 bases, in that order; junction bases with no gene match: 5. This CDR3 spans 14 amino acids. The CDR3 DNA reads TGTGCCAGCAGCTCGGGACAGGGGGCTGGCGAGCAGTACTTC. Its protein product is CASSSGQGAGEQYF.

This rearrangement joins TRBV11-2 to TRBJ1-1, with a tentative D call TRBD1 (6 bases). Between the trimmed V and J ends, which lost 1 base and 1 base, there was a span of 10 bases. Germline V gene lookup returns CDR1 SGHAT and CDR2 FQNNGV. The CDR3 totals 15 residues. The CDR3 region has the DNA TGTGCCAGCAGCTTAGTTTCCAGGGGGAACACTGAAGCTTTCTTT. Amino acids: CASSLVSRGNTEAFF.

The chain joins TRBV18 to TRBJ2-7; maybe TRBD1 (5 bases). The V end lost 0 bases, the J end lost 4 bases, and 16 bases lay between the germline ends. Germline CDR1 is KGHSH and CDR2 is LQKENI. The CDR3 has 16 amino acids. Here the CDR3 DNA reads TGTGCCAGCTCACCACCCGGCAGGGTGGTTTTTTACGAGCAGTACTTC. Translated, it gives CASSPPGRVVFYEQYF.